A single sample gave rise to the 26 T cell receptor beta chains below, sequenced in a study of blood T cell repertoires in COVID-19. Clones were sequenced by immunoSEQ multiplex PCR, and TCRdb holds only the in-frame ones, with some missing. The sample contains 350,000 to 550,000 clones, roughly 87% of which appear only once. The sample was PBMCs or T cells enriched from blood (not recorded which). These TCRs come from a woman aged 18-29 years with acute COVID-19.

This clone was observed a few times. This chain uses TRBV28 with TRBJ2-7, with TRBD1 matching over 7 bases. Germline CDR1 and CDR2: MDHEN and SYDVKM. V shed 3 bases, J shed 4 bases, and the junction held 9 bases outside the gene matches. This CDR3 comprises 15 residues. CDR3 sequence (DNA): TGTGCCAGCAGTTTTGGAAGCGCAGGGGGATACGAGCAGTACTTC. This encodes CASSFGSAGGYEQYF.

CDR3 sequence: CAWSAPPGQGNQPQHF. CDR3 coding DNA: TGTGCCTGGAGTGCCCCCCCGGGACAGGGGAATCAGCCCCAGCATTTT. The chain links TRBV30 to TRBJ1-5, with 10 positions matching TRBD1. The V gene's germline CDR1 is GTSNPN and CDR2 SVGIG (reference sequence). This CDR3 contains 16 residues. With V trimmed by 1 base and J by 4 bases, 7 bases remained unmatched.

V gene TRBV13 combines with J gene TRBJ1-2; 10 bases match TRBD1. J gave up 5 bases and V 5 bases, and 8 bases lay outside the gene matches. The CDR3 runs to 15 residues. Germline V lookup: CDR1 PRHDT, CDR2 FYEKMQ (reference sequence). The CDR3 spells CASSPRQGAGYGYTF. In DNA, the CDR3 is TGTGCCAGCAGCCCTAGACAGGGGGCTGGTTATGGCTACACCTTC.

This chain joins TRBV19 and TRBJ1-1; a possible D gene is TRBD1 (5 bases). The CDR3 is 13 residues long. V shed 5 bases and J shed 1 base, with 8 bases lying between them. The germline V gene encodes CDR1 LNHDA and CDR2 SQIVND (reference sequence). This CDR3 is CASSETENTEAFF. The CDR3 bases are TGTGCCAGTAGTGAGACAGAGAACACTGAAGCTTTCTTT. The full variable domain, in which reference TRBV19 and TRBJ1-1 provide the parts outside the CDR3, is DGGITQSPKYLFRKEGQNVTLSCEQNLNHDAMYWYRQDPGQGLRLIYYSQIVNDFQKGDIAEGYSVSREKKESFPLTVTSAQKNPTAFYLCASSETENTEAFFGQGTRLTVV.

DNA for the CDR3: TGCAGCGTGTACCACCTACTAGCGACCCAAGAGACCCAGTACTTC. This sequence encodes CSVYHLLATQETQYF. V and J are TRBV29-1 and TRBJ2-5; 7 nucleotides match TRBD2. The germline V gene encodes CDR1 SQVTM and CDR2 ANQGSEA. The CDR3 extends over 15 amino acids. V shed 6 bases, J shed 1 base, and the junction held 11 bases outside the gene matches.

In the case of this clone: This sample also contains other DNA sequences that code for the same CDR3. The V gene is TRBV5-1, the J gene TRBJ2-1; D is possibly TRBD1 (5 bases). Germline V gene data show CDR1 as SGHRS and CDR2 as YFSETQ. The germline V and J ends were trimmed by 0 bases and 4 bases, with 8 bases remaining between them. This CDR3 contains 14 residues. DNA for the CDR3: TGCGCCAGCAGCTTGGGCCAGGGTTACAATGAGCAGTTCTTC. Amino acids: CASSLGQGYNEQFF. Full variable domain (outside the CDR3, taken from reference TRBV5-1 and TRBJ2-1): KAGVTQTPRYLIKTRGQQVTLSCSPISGHRSVSWYQQTPGQGLQFLFEYFSETQRNKGNFPGRFSGRQFSNSRSEMNVSTLELGDSALYLCASSLGQGYNEQFFGPGTRLTVL.

The rearrangement uses TRBV19 and TRBJ2-1; D is possibly TRBD1 (6 bases). Trimming pared 7 bases from V and 8 bases from J, leaving 15 bases between. The CDR3 is 13 residues long. The germline gives CDR1 LNHDA, CDR2 SQIVND (reference sequence). The CDR3 reads CASTDTGSDEQFF. The CDR3 DNA reads as TGTGCCAGTACCGACACAGGGAGCGATGAGCAGTTCTTC.

The rearrangement uses TRBV28 and TRBJ2-6; 9 bases fit TRBD1. Germline V gives CDR1 MDHEN, CDR2 SYDVKM. Unmatched junction bases numbered 8, after V lost 11 bases and J lost 3 bases. CDR3 length equals 15 residues. CDR3 in DNA: TGTGCCGTCCAACAGGGGGCTGATGGGGCCAACGTCCTGACTTTC. Translated, it gives CAVQQGADGANVLTF.

The gene calls are TRBV4-1 and TRBJ2-3; 9 bases fit TRBD2. Trimming cost V 4 bases and J 2 bases; bases outside gene matches: 10. The CDR3 spans 17 residues. CDR1 MGHRA and CDR2 YSYEKL come from the germline V gene. In DNA form, the CDR3 reads TGCGCCAGCAGCCCCCGGATGGCGGGGGGGTTCACAGATACGCAGTATTTT. It yields the protein CASSPRMAGGFTDTQYF.

The chain employs TRBV2 and TRBJ1-1, with D perhaps matching TRBD1 (5 bases). The CDR3 is 12 amino acids. V lost 8 bases and J 7 bases, leaving 14 bases between the germline ends. The germline V gene has CDR1 SNHLY and CDR2 FYNNEI. Written as DNA, the CDR3 is TGTGCCAGCGAGGACGGACAACTTGAAGCTTTCTTT. The encoded protein is CASEDGQLEAFF.

In its sample, this clone was seen once. The chain joins TRBV7-2 to TRBJ1-1, with D maybe TRBD1 (6 bases). Germline assignment: CDR1 SGHTA and CDR2 FQGNSA. V was clipped by 6 bases and J by 3 bases, with 14 bases between them. This CDR3 has 14 amino acids. CDR3 nucleotides: TGTGCCAGCAGTTCACAGGGTTCGGACACTGAAGCTTTCTTT. Its translation is CASSSQGSDTEAFF.

The chain combines TRBV7-2 with TRBJ2-1; D gene unclear. The CDR3 loop spans 11 amino acids. V lost 2 bases and J 8 bases, leaving 4 bases between the germline ends. Looked up from germline, CDR1 is SGHTA and CDR2 is FQGNSA. This CDR3 reads CASSLPYEQFF. CDR3 coding DNA: TGTGCCAGCAGCTTACCGTATGAGCAGTTCTTC.

The chain couples TRBV3-1 (or the pseudogene TRBV3-2) to TRBJ2-3, with D hard to call. V was cut by 1 base and J by 14 bases, with 13 bases left in between. The CDR3 is made up of 12 amino acids. Germline values: CDR1 LGHDT, CDR2 YNNKEL (reference sequence). CDR3 region: CASSQGLHRTYF. DNA for the CDR3: TGTGCCAGCAGCCAAGGGCTGCACCGAACGTATTTT.

The chain recombines TRBV28 with TRBJ1-6; no definite D call. The CDR3 contains 15 residues. Germline CDR1 and CDR2: MDHEN and SYDVKM. V was shortened by 5 bases and J by 8 bases, with 16 bases between the two germline ends. The CDR3 DNA reads as TGTGCCAGCAGTCCCGGGGAGGGCGTCTATTCACCCCTCCACTTT. Translation gives CASSPGEGVYSPLHF.

This chain connects TRBV30 to TRBJ2-7, with D perhaps matching TRBD2 (5 bases). The CDR3 is made up of 14 amino acids. Trimming cost V 3 bases and J 6 bases, with 18 bases left between them. Germline V gene data show CDR1 as GTSNPN and CDR2 as SVGIG (reference sequence). The CDR3 sequence is CAWRPRYRDLEQYF. Written as DNA, the CDR3 is TGTGCCTGGAGACCTCGTTACCGGGATCTCGAGCAGTACTTC.

J is TRBJ2-5 and V is TRBV5-4; TRBD2 matches at 11 bases. J lost 5 bases, V lost 3 bases, and 9 bases had no gene match. The CDR3 runs to 16 residues. Per germline, CDR1 SGHNT and CDR2 YYREEE (reference sequence). The CDR3 here is CASSSYSGRARETQYF. CDR3 in DNA: TGTGCCAGCAGCTCCTATAGCGGGAGGGCCCGGGAGACCCAGTACTTC.

This chain's CDR3 is CASSLAGQGANEQYF. The DNA of the CDR3 is TGTGCCAGCAGCTTGGCGGGACAGGGGGCGAACGAGCAGTACTTC. This chain connects TRBV5-4 to TRBJ2-7, with TRBD1 matching 12 bases. After removal of 0 bases from V and 5 bases from J, the junction contained 3 bases not matched to a gene. This CDR3 is built from 15 residues. From germline, CDR1 is SGHNT and CDR2 YYREEE (reference sequence). The whole variable domain, filled in from reference TRBV5-4 and TRBJ2-7, reads ETGVTQSPTHLIKTRGQQVTLRCSSQSGHNTVSWYQQALGQGPQFIFQYYREEENGRGNFPPRFSGLQFPNYSSELNVNALELDDSALYLCASSLAGQGANEQYFGPGTRLTVT.

This chain links TRBV3-1 (or the pseudogene TRBV3-2) with TRBJ1-5; possible D gene TRBD1, 5 bases. The CDR3 totals 14 residues. Germline assignment: CDR1 LGHDT and CDR2 YNNKEL (reference sequence). The V end lost 4 bases, the J end lost 6 bases, and 13 bases lay between the germline ends. CDR3 in amino acids: CASSPRRGIQPQHF. The CDR3 DNA follows: TGTGCCAGCAGCCCTCGGAGGGGTATTCAGCCCCAGCATTTT.

The chain employs TRBV19 and TRBJ1-2; unclear D gene. V was trimmed by 6 bases and J by 4 bases, leaving 12 bases between them. Per the germline V gene, CDR1 is LNHDA and CDR2 is SQIVND (reference sequence). The CDR3 totals 13 residues. The CDR3 here is CASSSGLTYGYTF. For the CDR3, the DNA is TGTGCCAGTAGCTCTGGACTGACCTATGGCTACACCTTC.

The rearrangement joins TRBV6-5 to TRBJ1-6; 8 bases agree with TRBD1. V dropped 5 bases and J dropped 10; count of bases not matched to a gene: 7. This CDR3 spans 14 amino acids. The germline CDR1 and CDR2 sequences are MNHEY and SVGAGI. The CDR3 here is CASSKTGVDSPLHF. CDR3 sequence (DNA): TGTGCCAGCAGTAAGACAGGGGTGGACTCACCCCTCCACTTT.

The rearrangement joins TRBV7-2 to TRBJ2-2; D not certain. CDR3 size: 16 residues. V was pared by 0 bases and J by 5 bases, with 13 bases between. CDR1 SGHTA and CDR2 FQGNSA come from the germline V gene. CDR3: CASSLAGSGTTGELFF. CDR3 nucleotides: TGTGCCAGCAGCTTAGCCGGCTCGGGTACAACCGGGGAGCTGTTTTTT.

The chain carries TRBV19 and TRBJ2-5; possible D gene TRBD1, 6 bases. This CDR3 comprises 15 residues. Germline V gene lookup returns CDR1 LNHDA and CDR2 SQIVND (reference sequence). V lost 5 bases and J 5 bases, leaving 18 bases between the germline ends. DNA for the CDR3: TGTGCCAGTAGTGGACGACAACAGGGAGAGGAGACCCAGTACTTC. It yields the protein CASSGRQQGEETQYF.

Only one count was recorded for this clone. This chain joins TRBV19 and TRBJ2-1; TRBD2 aligns across 9 bases. V was clipped by 2 bases and J by 6 bases; unmatched bases: 11. The CDR3 has 17 residues. CDR1 and CDR2 (germline): LNHDA, SQIVND (reference sequence). The CDR3 is CASSIPHSRGGGNEQFF. The CDR3 DNA follows: TGTGCCAGTAGTATACCCCATTCGCGGGGGGGCGGCAATGAGCAGTTCTTC.

This chain links TRBV2 with TRBJ1-2; 7 bases map to TRBD1. The V segment lost 6 bases and the J segment 8 bases; nucleotides outside the gene matches: 18. Germline lookup yields CDR1 SNHLY and CDR2 FYNNEI. This CDR3 region has 16 residues. This CDR3 is CASRQMGAGTAVGYTF. Here the CDR3 DNA reads TGTGCCAGCAGGCAGATGGGGGCCGGGACAGCCGTCGGCTACACCTTC.

This chain joins TRBV7-9 and TRBJ1-1, with D possibly TRBD1 on 6 matching bases. The germline V gene has CDR1 SEHNR and CDR2 FQNEAQ (reference sequence). The CDR3 contains 11 residues. Trimming took off 8 bases at V and 4 bases at J, with 8 bases between the two ends. CDR3 protein: CASDRTTEAFF. For the CDR3, the DNA is TGTGCCAGCGACAGGACCACTGAAGCTTTCTTT. The full variable domain, completed using reference TRBV7-9 and TRBJ1-1, is DTGVSQNPRHKITKRGQNVTFRCDPISEHNRLYWYRQTLGQGPEFLTYFQNEAQLEKSRLLSDRFSAERPKGSFSTLEIQRTEQGDSAMYLCASDRTTEAFFGQGTRLTVV.

This chain uses TRBV12-5 with TRBJ1-2; TRBD1 might be the D (5 bases). V shed 4 bases and J shed 2 bases, with 14 bases lying between them. There are 15 residues in the CDR3. Germline V lookup: CDR1 LGHNT, CDR2 FRNRAP. The CDR3 loop is CASGSLQDKNYGYTF. CDR3 in DNA: TGTGCTAGTGGTTCACTGCAGGACAAAAACTATGGCTACACCTTC.